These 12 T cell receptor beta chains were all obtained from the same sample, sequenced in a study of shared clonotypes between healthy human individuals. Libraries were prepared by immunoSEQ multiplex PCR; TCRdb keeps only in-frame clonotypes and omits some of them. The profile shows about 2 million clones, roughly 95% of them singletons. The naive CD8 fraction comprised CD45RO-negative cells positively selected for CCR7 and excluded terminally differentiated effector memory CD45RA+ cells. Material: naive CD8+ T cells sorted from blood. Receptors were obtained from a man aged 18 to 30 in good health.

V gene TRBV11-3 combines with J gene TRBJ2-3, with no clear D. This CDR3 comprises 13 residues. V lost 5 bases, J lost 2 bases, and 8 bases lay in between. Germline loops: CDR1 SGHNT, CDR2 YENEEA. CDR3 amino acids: CASSPVNTDTQYF. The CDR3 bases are TGTGCCAGCAGCCCCGTTAACACAGATACGCAGTATTTT.

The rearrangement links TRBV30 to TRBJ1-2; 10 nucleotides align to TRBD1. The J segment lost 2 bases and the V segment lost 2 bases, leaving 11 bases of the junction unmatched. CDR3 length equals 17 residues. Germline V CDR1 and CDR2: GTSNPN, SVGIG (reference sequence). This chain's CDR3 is CAWSRRQGAARNYGYTF. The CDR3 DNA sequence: TGTGCCTGGAGTCGGAGACAGGGGGCCGCCCGGAACTATGGCTACACCTTC.

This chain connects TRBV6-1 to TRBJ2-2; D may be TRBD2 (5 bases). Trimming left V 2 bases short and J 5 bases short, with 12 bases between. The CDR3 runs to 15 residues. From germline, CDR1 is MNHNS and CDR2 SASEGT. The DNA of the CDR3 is TGTGCCAGCAGTGAAACGGTGGGCGGGACCGGGGAGCTGTTTTTT. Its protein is CASSETVGGTGELFF.

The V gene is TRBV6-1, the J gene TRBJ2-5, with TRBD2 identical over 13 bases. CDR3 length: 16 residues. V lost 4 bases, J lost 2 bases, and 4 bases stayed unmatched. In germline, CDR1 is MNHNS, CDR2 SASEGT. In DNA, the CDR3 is TGTGCCAGCAGTGGGGCGGGACTAGCGGGGCAAGAGACCCAGTACTTC. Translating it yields CASSGAGLAGQETQYF.

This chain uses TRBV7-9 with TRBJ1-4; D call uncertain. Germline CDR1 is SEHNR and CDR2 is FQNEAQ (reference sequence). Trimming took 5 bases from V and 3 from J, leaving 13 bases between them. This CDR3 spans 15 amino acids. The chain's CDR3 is CASSPPGEANEKLFF. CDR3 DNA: TGTGCCAGCAGCCCTCCCGGGGAGGCTAATGAAAAACTGTTTTTT.

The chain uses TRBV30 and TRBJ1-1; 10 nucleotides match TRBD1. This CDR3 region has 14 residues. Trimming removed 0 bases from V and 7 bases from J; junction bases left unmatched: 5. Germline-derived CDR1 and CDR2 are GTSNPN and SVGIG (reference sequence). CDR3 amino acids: CAWSVGTGVSEAFF. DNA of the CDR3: TGTGCCTGGAGTGTGGGGACAGGGGTAAGTGAAGCTTTCTTT.

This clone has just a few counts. CDR3 DNA sequence: TGTGCCATCAGGCAAGGGTACACAGATACGCAGTATTTT. This translates into CAIRQGYTDTQYF. The chain joins TRBV10-3 to TRBJ2-3; no clear D gene. Germline V gene data show CDR1 as ENHRY and CDR2 as SYGVKD. This CDR3 has 13 amino acids. Trimming cost V 6 bases and J 2 bases, with 9 bases left between them.

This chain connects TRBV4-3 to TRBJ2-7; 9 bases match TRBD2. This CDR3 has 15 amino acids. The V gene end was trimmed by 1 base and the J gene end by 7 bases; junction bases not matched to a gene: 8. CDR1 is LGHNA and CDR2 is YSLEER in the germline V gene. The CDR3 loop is CASSQGLAASGEQYF. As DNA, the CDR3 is TGCGCCAGCAGCCAAGGACTAGCGGCCTCGGGGGAGCAGTACTTC.

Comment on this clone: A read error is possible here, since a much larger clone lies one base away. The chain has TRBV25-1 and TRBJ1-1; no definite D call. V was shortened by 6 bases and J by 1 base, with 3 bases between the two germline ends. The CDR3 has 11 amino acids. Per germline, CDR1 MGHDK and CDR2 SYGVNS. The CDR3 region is CASRRNTEAFF. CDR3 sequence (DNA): TGTGCCAGCAGGCGGAACACTGAAGCTTTCTTT. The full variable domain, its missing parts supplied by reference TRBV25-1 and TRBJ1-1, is EADIYQTPRYLVIGTGKKITLECSQTMGHDKMYWYQQDPGMELHLIHYSYGVNSTEKGDLSSESTVSRIRTEHFPLTLESARPSHTSQYLCASRRNTEAFFGQGTRLTVV.

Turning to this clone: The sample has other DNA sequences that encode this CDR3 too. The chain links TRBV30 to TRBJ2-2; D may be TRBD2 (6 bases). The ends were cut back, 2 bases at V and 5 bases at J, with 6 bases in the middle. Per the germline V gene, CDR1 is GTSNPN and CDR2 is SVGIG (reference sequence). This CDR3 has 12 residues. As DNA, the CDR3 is TGTGCCTGGAGTCGGGGGACCGGGGAGCTGTTTTTT. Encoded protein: CAWSRGTGELFF.

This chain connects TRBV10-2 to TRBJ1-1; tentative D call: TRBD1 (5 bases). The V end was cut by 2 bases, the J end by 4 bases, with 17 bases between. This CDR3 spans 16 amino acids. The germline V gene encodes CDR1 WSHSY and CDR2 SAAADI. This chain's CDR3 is CASSERGSGYGTEAFF. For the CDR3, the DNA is TGCGCCAGCAGTGAGAGGGGATCAGGGTATGGCACTGAAGCTTTCTTT.

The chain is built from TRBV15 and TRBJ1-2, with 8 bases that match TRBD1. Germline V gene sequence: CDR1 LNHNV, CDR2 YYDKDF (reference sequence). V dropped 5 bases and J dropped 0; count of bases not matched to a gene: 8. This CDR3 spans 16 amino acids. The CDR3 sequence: CATSGTSGGPNYGYTF. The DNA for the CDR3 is TGTGCCACCAGCGGGACCTCAGGGGGCCCTAACTATGGCTACACCTTC.